The rows below give T cell receptor beta chains drawn from one sample of a study of T cell responses to AZD1222 COVID-19 vaccine. The assay was immunoSEQ multiplex PCR, and TCRdb's table has in-frame clones only and misses some. Of 50,000 or so clones detected, roughly 80% appear once; the ten largest clones hold roughly 4.9%. Here the sequenced sample was peripheral blood, taken 28 days after the second AZD1222 dose. These receptors all come from an adult who received the AZD1222 COVID-19 vaccine. The CDR3 runs from the conserved cysteine through the conserved F or W. The D gene is left open where the match is weak. Expanded clones get a size class; other rows say once, few or many, or leave the size out.

j_call clone_size d_call v_call cdr3_nt cdr3_aa
TRBJ1-1 . . TRBV6-5 TGTGCCAGCAGTTACATTGGGGGCCTGAACACTGAAGCTTTCTTT CASSYIGGLNTEAFF
TRBJ2-1 . TRBD1 TRBV27 TGTGCCAGCAGTTCGGCAGGGGGCAGGAATGAGCAGTTCTTC CASSSAGGRNEQFF
TRBJ1-5 . TRBD1 TRBV6-5 TGTGCCAGCAGTTACGAGAGACAGGGCTCACAGCCCCAGCATTTT CASSYERQGSQPQHF
TRBJ1-2 . TRBD1 TRBV6-5 TGTGCCAGCAAGATAGAGGACAGGGCCCCCTATGGCTACACCTTC CASKIEDRAPYGYTF
TRBJ1-2 . . TRBV7-9 TGTGCCAGCAGCTTAGAGGGCAGGGGAGGTGGCTACACCTTC CASSLEGRGGGYTF
TRBJ1-4 . . TRBV19 TGTGCCAGTAGAAAACCGGGACGCACTAATGAAAAACTGTTTTTT CASRKPGRTNEKLFF
TRBJ1-5 . . TRBV7-9 TGTGCCAGCAGCTTAGACCGGGGACCCCAGCATTTT CASSLDRGPQHF
TRBJ1-4 . . TRBV27 TGTGCCAGCAGTTTCGGTAGACAGAATGAAAAACTGTTTTTT CASSFGRQNEKLFF
TRBJ2-3 . TRBD2 TRBV15 TGTGCCACCAGCAGAGAGGTTCCAGCGGGGGGGCGAGATACGCAGTATTTT CATSREVPAGGRDTQYF
TRBJ2-4 . . TRBV6-5 TGTGCCAGCAGTCCCCGGGTAAACATTCAGTACTTC CASSPRVNIQYF
TRBJ2-2 . . TRBV5-1 TGCGCCAGCAGCGGTACTAGTATCGGGGAGCTGTTTTTT CASSGTSIGELFF
TRBJ1-1 . . TRBV7-2 TGTGCCAGCAGCCCGCCCGGGGGGAACACTGAAGCTTTCTTT CASSPPGGNTEAFF
TRBJ2-7 . . TRBV5-1 TGCGCCAGCAGCTTTCGGCGGGGCTCCTACGAGCAGTACTTC CASSFRRGSYEQYF
TRBJ2-3 . TRBD1 TRBV30 TGTGCCTGGAGTATTGGACAGGGCGACACAGATACGCAGTATTTT CAWSIGQGDTDTQYF
TRBJ1-5 . . TRBV28 TGTGCCAGCAGCTGGGGAAGGGGCCTCGGCAATCAGCCCCAGCATTTT CASSWGRGLGNQPQHF
TRBJ1-6 . TRBD1 TRBV28 TGTGCCAGCAGTGCAATGACAGGGGGGAATTCACCCCTCCACTTT CASSAMTGGNSPLHF
TRBJ2-1 once TRBD2 TRBV10-1 TGCGCCAGCAGTGGTGGGGTTACTAGCGGGAGAATCAATGAGCAGTTCTTC CASSGGVTSGRINEQFF
TRBJ2-2 . . TRBV2 TGTGCCAGCAGTGAGGGACTCCTGACCGGGGAGCTGTTTTTT CASSEGLLTGELFF
TRBJ1-5 . TRBD1 TRBV20-1 TGCAGTGCTAGTAAGGGACAGGGCAATAGCAATCAGCCCCAGCATTTT CSASKGQGNSNQPQHF
TRBJ1-1 . . TRBV28 TGTGCCAGCAGTTCCTCGGACAACACTGAAGCTTTCTTT CASSSSDNTEAFF
TRBJ1-2 . . TRBV3-1/TRBV3-2 TGTGCCAGCAGACCTAGTACAGGGTACTATGGCTACACCTTC CASRPSTGYYGYTF
TRBJ2-3 . TRBD2 TRBV7-2 TGTGCCAGCAGCCCCCGACTAGCGGGGGGGGATACGCAGTATTTT CASSPRLAGGDTQYF
TRBJ2-5 . . TRBV20-1 TGCAGTGCTAGCCCAAAGGAGACCCAGTACTTC CSASPKETQYF
TRBJ1-1 . TRBD1 TRBV7-3 TGTGCCAGCGCCCAGGGGGCGAACACTGAAGCTTTCTTT CASAQGANTEAFF
TRBJ1-4 . TRBD1 TRBV28 TGTGCCAGCAGTAGACAGGGGGGAAGTGAAAAACTGTTTTTT CASSRQGGSEKLFF
TRBJ1-4 . . TRBV5-5 TGTGCCAGCAGCCAAGAAGGACAGAGAAATAATGAAAAACTGTTTTTT CASSQEGQRNNEKLFF
TRBJ2-1 . . TRBV4-1 TGCGCCAGCAGCCAAGAAGGGCTAGCTGAGCAGTTCTTC CASSQEGLAEQFF